These 5 T cell receptor beta chains were all obtained from the same sample, sequenced in a study of CD8+CD57+ T cells in acquired aplastic anemia (dated by TCRdb to the late 2010s). The patients picked for sequencing were ones in whom flow cytometry had shown an expansion of CD8+CD57+ cells. TCRdb names Illumina HiSeq 2000 as the instrument used. Genomic DNA served as template for TCR beta VDJ combination and CDR3 sequence profiling. The public reads were quality trimmed at Q25 with fastp and then assembled into clones with MiXCR by TCRdb, keeping productive beta chains. Each entry is one CDR3 protein sequence, shown with its most common DNA and genes. The sample has approximately 150,000 distinct CDR3 sequences on record, about two thirds of them singletons. The ten largest make up approximately 50% of the sample. The sample consisted of sorted CD4+, CD8+, or CD8+CD57+ T cells (not recorded which) from PBMCs. The origin of the receptors is a human donor with aplastic anemia.

The chain uses TRBV10-1 and TRBJ2-7; TRBD2 matches at 7 bases. CDR3 length: 14 residues. Losses at the gene ends were 0 bases for V and 7 bases for J; bases not matched to a gene: 6. The germline V gene encodes CDR1 WNHNN and CDR2 SYGVQD (reference sequence). The CDR3 DNA reads as TGCGCCAGCAGTGAGTCAGTGAGCGGGGCTGAGCAGTACTTC. Protein sequence: CASSESVSGAEQYF.

The V gene is TRBV10-3, the J gene TRBJ1-2; tentatively, D is TRBD1 (5 bases). Trimming removed 2 bases at V and 4 bases at J, with 8 bases between. Germline V gives CDR1 ENHRY, CDR2 SYGVKD. The CDR3 length is 13 residues. In DNA form, the CDR3 reads TGTGCCATCAGTGAGACCACAGGCTATGGCTACACCTTC. Amino acid sequence: CAISETTGYGYTF.

The V and J genes are TRBV19 and TRBJ1-2, with D uncertain. Per germline, CDR1 LNHDA and CDR2 SQIVND (reference sequence). Trimming cost V 1 base and J 8 bases, with 8 bases left between them. The CDR3 length is 12 residues. CDR3 region: CASSIVNGGYTF. The CDR3 region has the DNA TGTGCCAGTAGTATAGTAAACGGGGGCTACACCTTC.

The chain joins TRBV10-3 to TRBJ2-7; the match to TRBD2 covers 9 bases. CDR1 is ENHRY, CDR2 SYGVKD, per germline. The CDR3 is 18 amino acids. V gave up 2 bases and J gave up 0 bases; unmatched junction bases: 11. This CDR3 reads CAISERASGNSPSYEQYF. In DNA, the CDR3 is TGTGCCATCAGTGAGAGGGCTAGCGGGAATAGTCCCTCCTACGAGCAGTACTTC.

This clonotype was seen a single time. V and J are TRBV9 and TRBJ1-2, with TRBD1 matching over 7 bases. Germline V gene sequence: CDR1 SGDLS, CDR2 YYNGEE. Unmatched junction bases numbered 3, after V lost 3 bases and J lost 10 bases. The CDR3 extends over 11 amino acids. CDR3 nucleotide sequence: TGTGCCAGCAGCGCAGGGGGGTACTACACCTTC. This translates into CASSAGGYYTF.